A selection of T cell receptor beta chains follows, all from one sample in a study of response to subunit inactivated influenza vaccine. TCRdb re-analysed the RT-PCR reads in MiXCR, keeping a single row per CDR3 protein. In the table there are over 450,000 distinct CDR3 sequences, roughly 13% of which are singletons. The sample here was PBMCs from blood, taken more than 35 days after vaccination. These receptors came from a man in his fifties who received an inactivated influenza vaccine. Each CDR3 is given with its conserved first and last residue. D genes are given only for firm matches. A clone size is listed for some rows: how often the clone was seen (once, few, many), or a class if it is expanded.

V gene	J gene	clone size	D gene	CDR3 DNA	CDR3 protein
TRBV4-3	TRBJ2-7	-	-	TGCGCCAGCAGCCAAGTTCGTGGTAGCTCCTACGAGCAGTACTTC	CASSQVRGSSYEQYF
TRBV20-1	TRBJ2-7	many	TRBD2	TGCAGTGCTAGGGACCGGGACTACTCCTACGAGCAGTACTTC	CSARDRDYSYEQYF
TRBV28	TRBJ2-5	few	-	TGTGCCAGCAGTTTATGGGAGGGGCTGTTGGAGACCCAGTACTTC	CASSLWEGLLETQYF
TRBV7-9	TRBJ2-5	many	-	TGTGCCAGCACCTTCCTCTCGGGGAAAGAGACCCAGTACTTC	CASTFLSGKETQYF
TRBV20-1	TRBJ1-1	many	-	TGCAGTGCTAGAGATCGATCCGGAACGTGGGCTTTCTTT	CSARDRSGTWAFF
TRBV4-1	TRBJ2-1	few	TRBD2	TGCGCCAGCAGCCGAGCATCTAGCGGGGGGCAGGGAAGCTCCTACAATGAGCAGTTCTTC	CASSRASSGGQGSSYNEQFF
TRBV28	TRBJ2-1	-	TRBD1	TGTGCCAGCAGGCTTGGGGGACAGGGGACATATGAGCAGTTCTTC	CASRLGGQGTYEQFF
TRBV12-3/TRBV12-4	TRBJ1-4	many	-	TGTGCCAGCAGTTCGGGCGGCGATGAAAAACTGTTTTTT	CASSSGGDEKLFF
TRBV20-1	TRBJ1-6	few	-	TGCAGTGCTAGAGAGGGACACGCCCGGTCACCCCTCCACTTT	CSAREGHARSPLHF
TRBV5-1	TRBJ2-1	-	-	TGCGCCAGCAGCTTGGCCCAAAAGGATGAGCAGTTCTTC	CASSLAQKDEQFF
TRBV5-1	TRBJ2-7	-	TRBD2	TGCGCCAGCAGAGAAGCTAGCGGACCTTCCTACGAGCAGTACTTC	CASREASGPSYEQYF
TRBV6-6	TRBJ2-1	many	-	TGTGCCAGCAGGGCCCGAATGGGCGAGCAGTTCTTC	CASRARMGEQFF
TRBV7-2	TRBJ2-5	-	-	TGTGCCAGCAGCTTAGGAGAATCGCTTGCGTACCAAGAGACCCAGTACTTC	CASSLGESLAYQETQYF
TRBV12-3/TRBV12-4	TRBJ2-7	many	TRBD1	TGTGCCAGCAGTTTAGTCCCGGGACAGGGGTTCGGTTACGAGCAGTACTTC	CASSLVPGQGFGYEQYF
TRBV24-1	TRBJ2-7	many	TRBD1	TGTGCCACCTCCCAACCGGGACAGGGGGCTGACGAGCAGTACTTC	CATSQPGQGADEQYF
TRBV29-1	TRBJ2-5	few	-	TGCAGCGTTGAAGATCATCAAGGCCGCCCTCGGGGGACCCAGTACTTC	CSVEDHQGRPRGTQYF
TRBV6-5	TRBJ2-6	few	-	TGTGCCAGCAGTTACGGGGGCTCTGGGGCCAACGTCCTGACTTTC	CASSYGGSGANVLTF
TRBV2	TRBJ1-4	few	-	TGTGCCAGCAGTGAACCCCCGAAGGGAAAACTGTTTTTT	CASSEPPKGKLFF
TRBV2	TRBJ2-7	-	-	TGTGCCAGCATCAAAGAATGGGGGCACGAGCAGTACTTC	CASIKEWGHEQYF
TRBV20-1	TRBJ2-7	-	-	TGCAGTGCTAGAGACAGGGTCCCCGAGCAGTACTTC	CSARDRVPEQYF
TRBV5-1	TRBJ2-3	-	TRBD2	TGCGCCAGCAGCTTCCCGGGGGGGAACACAGATACGCAGTATTTT	CASSFPGGNTDTQYF
TRBV29-1	TRBJ2-3	many	TRBD2	TGCAGCGTTGGGACTAGCGGAGCCCTGGGAGATACGCAGTATTTT	CSVGTSGALGDTQYF
TRBV20-1	TRBJ2-7	many	-	TGCAGTGCTAGAGGATCCCACGAGCAGTACTTC	CSARGSHEQYF
TRBV5-1	TRBJ2-5	-	-	TGCGCCAGCAGCTTGTGGGGGGCTTTCCAAGAGACCCAGTACTTC	CASSLWGAFQETQYF
TRBV12-3/TRBV12-4	TRBJ1-5	few	-	TGTGCCAGCAGTTTGGGAGGTGGGACTCAGCCCCAGCATTTT	CASSLGGGTQPQHF
TRBV20-1	TRBJ2-1	few	TRBD2	TGCAGTGCTAGTATAGCGGGAGCCATCTACAATGAGCAGTTCTTC	CSASIAGAIYNEQFF
TRBV7-2	TRBJ2-4	few	-	TGTGCCAGCAGCTTTTTGGCAGGAGGGAGGAACATTCAGTACTTC	CASSFLAGGRNIQYF
TRBV27	TRBJ1-6	-	TRBD1	TGTGCCAGCAGTCCGGACAGGGCTTATAATTCACCCCTCCACTTT	CASSPDRAYNSPLHF
TRBV7-9	TRBJ1-6	-	-	TGTGCCAGCAGCTTAATGGGGTGGAATTCACCCCTCCACTTT	CASSLMGWNSPLHF
TRBV7-2	TRBJ2-3	few	TRBD2	TGTGCCAGCAGCCAATGGACTAGCGGAGATACGCAGTATTTT	CASSQWTSGDTQYF
TRBV12-3/TRBV12-4	TRBJ2-1	-	TRBD2	TGTGCCAGCATTACAGCGGGAGGTTCCTACAATGAGCAGTTCTTC	CASITAGGSYNEQFF
TRBV20-1	TRBJ1-1	few	-	TGCAGTGCTAGGAGCCTCGCTAGCCAGCCGAACACTGAAGCTTTCTTT	CSARSLASQPNTEAFF
TRBV20-1	TRBJ1-2	few	-	TGCAGTGCTAGTAGGGGGGGGAATGGCTACACCTTC	CSASRGGNGYTF
TRBV29-1	TRBJ1-1	-	-	TGCAGCGTTGAAAGTGGAGGGTTCGTCACTGAAGCTTTCTTT	CSVESGGFVTEAFF
TRBV6-5	TRBJ2-5	few	TRBD2	TGTGCCAGCAGTTACTCCCCCCTCGGGACTAGCGGAAATAAGGGGACCCAGTACTTC	CASSYSPLGTSGNKGTQYF
TRBV24-1	TRBJ2-3	few	TRBD2	TGTGCCACCGGTCGGCGGGGGGACACAGATACGCAGTATTTT	CATGRRGDTDTQYF
TRBV6-2/TRBV6-3	TRBJ2-6	-	TRBD1	TGTGCCATCGGGACAGGGCACTCTGGGGCCAACGTCCTGACTTTC	CAIGTGHSGANVLTF
TRBV20-1	TRBJ1-1	-	-	TGCAGTGCTAGTCAAAATTACCTGGGGTTGGTTTTT	CSASQNYLGLVF
TRBV25-1	TRBJ1-4	few	-	TGTGCCAGCAGTGACCCATACAGGGAGGTTGATGAAAAACTGTTTTTT	CASSDPYREVDEKLFF
TRBV7-9	TRBJ2-3	-	-	TGTGCCAGCAGCCCGCCCGGAACGCGCCTTTCAGATACGCAGTATTTC	CASSPPGTRLSDTQYF
TRBV12-3/TRBV12-4	TRBJ2-5	-	-	TGTGCCAGCAACAACCACGGGGCGGAAGGGACCCAGTACTTC	CASNNHGAEGTQYF
TRBV6-5	TRBJ2-4	-	-	TGTGCCAGCAGTTACGGTCTCGAGGGCAAAAACATTCAGTACTTC	CASSYGLEGKNIQYF
TRBV3-1	TRBJ2-7	-	-	TGTGCCAGCAGCCAAGATTGGGAGGACGAGCAGTACTTC	CASSQDWEDEQYF
TRBV20-1	TRBJ2-3	-	TRBD2	TGCAGTGCTAGAGATACGGGGACTAGCGGGCCAGATACGCAGTATTTT	CSARDTGTSGPDTQYF
TRBV6-1	TRBJ2-3	-	TRBD2	TGTGCCAGCACCCCTCCCCGGGGGGGTACAGATACGCAGTATTTT	CASTPPRGGTDTQYF
TRBV7-2	TRBJ2-2	few	TRBD2	TGTGCCAGCAGCTTATGGGAAGCGGGAAGTGGAACCGGGGAGCTGTTTTTT	CASSLWEAGSGTGELFF
TRBV3-1	TRBJ1-1	few	-	TGTGCCAGCAGCCCTCCGGGACAAGGGGCTGAAGCTTTCTTT	CASSPPGQGAEAFF
TRBV7-8	TRBJ2-3	-	-	TGTGCCAGCAGCTTCCCGGACGTCAATTTTTTCACAGATACGCAGTATTTT	CASSFPDVNFFTDTQYF
TRBV29-1	TRBJ2-1	many	TRBD2	TGCAGCGTTGAAAAAGGTAGCGGGGGGGAGCAGTTCTTC	CSVEKGSGGEQFF